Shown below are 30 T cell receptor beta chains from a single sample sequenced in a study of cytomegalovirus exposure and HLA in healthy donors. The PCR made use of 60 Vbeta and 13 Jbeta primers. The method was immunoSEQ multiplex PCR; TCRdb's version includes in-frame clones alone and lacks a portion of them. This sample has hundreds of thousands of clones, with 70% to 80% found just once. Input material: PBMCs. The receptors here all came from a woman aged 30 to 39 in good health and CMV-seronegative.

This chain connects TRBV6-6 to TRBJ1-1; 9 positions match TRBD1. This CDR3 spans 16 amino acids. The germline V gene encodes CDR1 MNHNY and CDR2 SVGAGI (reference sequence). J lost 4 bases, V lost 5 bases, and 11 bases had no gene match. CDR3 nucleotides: TGTGCCAGCAGTCCCCCACGACAGGGGGTAGGCACTGAAGCTTTCTTT. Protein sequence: CASSPPRQGVGTEAFF.

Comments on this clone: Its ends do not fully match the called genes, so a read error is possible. The CDR3 loop reads CAWSGGGNQAQHF. CDR3 bases: TGTGCCTGGAGCGGAGGGGGCAATCAGGCCCAGCATTTT. This chain connects TRBV30 to TRBJ1-5, with 7 bases that match TRBD1. This CDR3 is 13 amino acids long. The germline V gene has CDR1 GTSNPN and CDR2 SVGIG (reference sequence).

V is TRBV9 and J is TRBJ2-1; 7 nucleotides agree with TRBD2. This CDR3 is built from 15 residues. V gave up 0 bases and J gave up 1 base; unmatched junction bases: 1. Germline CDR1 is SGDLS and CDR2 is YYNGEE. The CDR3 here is CASSVGAGSYNEQFF. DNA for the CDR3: TGTGCCAGCAGCGTAGGAGCGGGGTCCTACAATGAGCAGTTCTTC.

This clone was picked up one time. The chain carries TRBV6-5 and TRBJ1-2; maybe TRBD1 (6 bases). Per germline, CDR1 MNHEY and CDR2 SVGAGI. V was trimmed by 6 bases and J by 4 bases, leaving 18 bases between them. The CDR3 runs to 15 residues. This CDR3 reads CASSYSLTGSYGYTF. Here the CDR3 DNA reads TGTGCCAGCAGCTATTCACTTACAGGGTCCTATGGCTACACCTTC.

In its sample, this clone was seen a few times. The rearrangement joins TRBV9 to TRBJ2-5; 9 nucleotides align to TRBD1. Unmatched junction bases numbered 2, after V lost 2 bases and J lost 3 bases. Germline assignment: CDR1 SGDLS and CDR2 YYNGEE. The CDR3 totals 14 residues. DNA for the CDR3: TGTGCCAGCAGCGTGACAGGGGGAAAAGAGACCCAGTACTTC. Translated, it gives CASSVTGGKETQYF.

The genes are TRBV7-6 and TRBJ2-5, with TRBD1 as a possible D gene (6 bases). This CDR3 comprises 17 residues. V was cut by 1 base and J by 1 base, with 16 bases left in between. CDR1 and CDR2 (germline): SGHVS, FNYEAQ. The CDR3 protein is CASSLVVEDRSQETQYF. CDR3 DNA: TGTGCCAGCAGCTTAGTGGTTGAGGACAGAAGCCAAGAGACCCAGTACTTC.

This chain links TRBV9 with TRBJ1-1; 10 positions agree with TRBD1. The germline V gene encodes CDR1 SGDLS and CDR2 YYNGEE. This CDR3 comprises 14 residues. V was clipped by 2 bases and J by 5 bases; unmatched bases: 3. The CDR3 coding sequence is TGTGCCAGCAGCGTGGGACAGGGGTCAACTGAAGCTTTCTTT. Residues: CASSVGQGSTEAFF.

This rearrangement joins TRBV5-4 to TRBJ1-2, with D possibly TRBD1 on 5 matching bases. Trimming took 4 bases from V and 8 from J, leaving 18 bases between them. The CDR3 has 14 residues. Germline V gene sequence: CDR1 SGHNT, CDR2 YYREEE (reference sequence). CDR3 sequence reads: CASSPDQGVWGYTF. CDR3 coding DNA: TGTGCCAGCAGCCCCGATCAGGGTGTTTGGGGCTACACCTTC.

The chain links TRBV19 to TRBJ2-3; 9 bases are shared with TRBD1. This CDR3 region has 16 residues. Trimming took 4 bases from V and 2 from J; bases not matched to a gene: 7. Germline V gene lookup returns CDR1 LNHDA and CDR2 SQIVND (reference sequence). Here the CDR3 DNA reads TGTGCCAGTAGTACGACGGGACAGGGATTCACAGATACGCAGTATTTT. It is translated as CASSTTGQGFTDTQYF. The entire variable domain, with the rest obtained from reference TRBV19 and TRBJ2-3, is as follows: DGGITQSPKYLFRKEGQNVTLSCEQNLNHDAMYWYRQDPGQGLRLIYYSQIVNDFQKGDIAEGYSVSREKKESFPLTVTSAQKNPTAFYLCASSTTGQGFTDTQYFGPGTRLTVL.

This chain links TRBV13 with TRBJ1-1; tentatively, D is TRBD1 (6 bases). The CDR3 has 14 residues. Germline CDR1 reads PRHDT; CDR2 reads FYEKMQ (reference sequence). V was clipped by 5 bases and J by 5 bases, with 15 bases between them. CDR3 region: CASSPRGGGTEAFF. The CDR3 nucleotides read TGTGCCAGCAGCCCTAGGGGGGGAGGGACTGAAGCTTTCTTT.

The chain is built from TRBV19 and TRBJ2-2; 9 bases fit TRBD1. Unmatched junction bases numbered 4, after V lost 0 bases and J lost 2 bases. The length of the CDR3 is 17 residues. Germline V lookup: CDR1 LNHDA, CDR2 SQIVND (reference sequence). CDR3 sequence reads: CASSIEEGQGNTGELFF. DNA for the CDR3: TGTGCCAGTAGTATAGAAGAGGGACAGGGAAACACCGGGGAGCTGTTTTTT. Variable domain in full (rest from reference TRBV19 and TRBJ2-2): DGGITQSPKYLFRKEGQNVTLSCEQNLNHDAMYWYRQDPGQGLRLIYYSQIVNDFQKGDIAEGYSVSREKKESFPLTVTSAQKNPTAFYLCASSIEEGQGNTGELFFGEGSRLTVL.

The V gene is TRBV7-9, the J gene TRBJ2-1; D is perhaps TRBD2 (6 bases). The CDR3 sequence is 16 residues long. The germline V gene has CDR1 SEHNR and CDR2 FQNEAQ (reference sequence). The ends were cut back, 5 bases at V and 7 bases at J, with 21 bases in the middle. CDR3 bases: TGTGCCAGCAGCCCCCCCGACGGGAGAAATTTTAATGAGCAGTTCTTC. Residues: CASSPPDGRNFNEQFF.

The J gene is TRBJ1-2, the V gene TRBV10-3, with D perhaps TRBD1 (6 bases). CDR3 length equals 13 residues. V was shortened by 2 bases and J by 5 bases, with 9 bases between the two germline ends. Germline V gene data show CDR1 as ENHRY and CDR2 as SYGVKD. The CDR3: CAISEGRGYGYTF. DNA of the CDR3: TGTGCCATCAGTGAGGGCAGGGGTTATGGCTACACCTTC.

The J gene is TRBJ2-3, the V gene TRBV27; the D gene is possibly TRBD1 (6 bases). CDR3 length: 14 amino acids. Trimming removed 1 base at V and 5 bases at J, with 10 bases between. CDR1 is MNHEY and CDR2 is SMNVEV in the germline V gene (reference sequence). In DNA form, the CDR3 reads TGTGCCAGCAGTTTATGGGGGCGTGGAGATACGCAGTATTTT. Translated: CASSLWGRGDTQYF.

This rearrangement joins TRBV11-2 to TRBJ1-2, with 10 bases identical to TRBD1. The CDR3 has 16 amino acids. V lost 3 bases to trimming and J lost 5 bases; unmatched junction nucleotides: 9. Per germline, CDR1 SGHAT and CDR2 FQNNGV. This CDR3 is CASSFNGDRGTYGYTF. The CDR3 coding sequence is TGTGCCAGCAGCTTTAACGGGGACAGGGGTACTTATGGCTACACCTTC.

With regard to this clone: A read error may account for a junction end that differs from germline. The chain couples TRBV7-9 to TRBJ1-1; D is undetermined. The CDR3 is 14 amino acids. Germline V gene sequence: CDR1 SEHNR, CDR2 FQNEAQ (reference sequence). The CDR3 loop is CSSSFNGENTEAFF. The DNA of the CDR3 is TGTTCCAGCAGCTTTAACGGGGAGAACACTGAAGCTTTCTTT.

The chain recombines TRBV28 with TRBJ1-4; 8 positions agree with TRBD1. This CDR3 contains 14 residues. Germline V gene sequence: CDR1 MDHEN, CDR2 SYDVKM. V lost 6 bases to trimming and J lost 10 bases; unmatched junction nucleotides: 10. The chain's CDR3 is CASSPGGQGAKLFF. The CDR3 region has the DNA TGTGCCAGCAGCCCTGGTGGACAGGGCGCAAAACTGTTTTTT.

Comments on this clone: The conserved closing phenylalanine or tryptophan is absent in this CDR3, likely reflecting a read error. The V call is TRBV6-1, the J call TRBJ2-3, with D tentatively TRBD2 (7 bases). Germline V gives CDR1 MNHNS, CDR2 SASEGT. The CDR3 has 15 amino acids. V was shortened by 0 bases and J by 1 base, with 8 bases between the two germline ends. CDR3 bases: TGTGCCAGCAGTGAAGCAGGGGGGGGCACAGATACGCAGTATCTT. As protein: CASSEAGGGTDTQYL.

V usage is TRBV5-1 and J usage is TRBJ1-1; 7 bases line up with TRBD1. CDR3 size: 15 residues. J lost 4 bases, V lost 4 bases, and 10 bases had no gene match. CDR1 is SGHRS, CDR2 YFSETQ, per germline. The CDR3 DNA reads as TGCGCCAGCAGCCGGCGACAGGGCCGAGGCACTGAAGCTTTCTTT. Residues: CASSRRQGRGTEAFF. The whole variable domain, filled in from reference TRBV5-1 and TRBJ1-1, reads KAGVTQTPRYLIKTRGQQVTLSCSPISGHRSVSWYQQTPGQGLQFLFEYFSETQRNKGNFPGRFSGRQFSNSRSEMNVSTLELGDSALYLCASSRRQGRGTEAFFGQGTRLTVV.

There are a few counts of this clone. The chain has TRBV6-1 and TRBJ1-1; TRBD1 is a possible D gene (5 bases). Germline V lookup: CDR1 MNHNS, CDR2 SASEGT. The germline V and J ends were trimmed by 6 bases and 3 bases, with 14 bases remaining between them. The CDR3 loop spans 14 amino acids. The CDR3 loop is CASRAGSAYTEAFF. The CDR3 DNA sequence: TGTGCCAGCAGGGCAGGGTCAGCCTACACTGAAGCTTTCTTT.

The DNA for the CDR3 is TGTGCCAGCAGCATGACCCTCTGGGCGGGAGAATCCTACAATGAGCAGTTCTTC. This codes for CASSMTLWAGESYNEQFF. The chain combines TRBV7-9 with TRBJ2-1; 7 bases are a match to TRBD2. This CDR3 spans 18 amino acids. With V trimmed by 5 bases and J by 1 base, 14 bases remained unmatched. CDR1 is SEHNR and CDR2 is FQNEAQ in the germline V gene (reference sequence).

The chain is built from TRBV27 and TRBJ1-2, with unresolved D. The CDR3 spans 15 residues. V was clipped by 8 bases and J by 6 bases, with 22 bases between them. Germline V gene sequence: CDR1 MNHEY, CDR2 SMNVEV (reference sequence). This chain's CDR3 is CASPSLQRSGNGYTF. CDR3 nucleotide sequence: TGTGCCAGCCCATCCCTTCAGCGTTCCGGGAATGGCTACACCTTC.

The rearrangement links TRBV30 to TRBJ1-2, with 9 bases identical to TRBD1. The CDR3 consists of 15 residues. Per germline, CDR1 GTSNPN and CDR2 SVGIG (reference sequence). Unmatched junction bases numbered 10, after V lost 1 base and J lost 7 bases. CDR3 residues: CAWSAWTGDRAGYTF. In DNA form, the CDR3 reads TGTGCCTGGAGTGCGTGGACAGGGGATAGGGCTGGCTACACCTTC.

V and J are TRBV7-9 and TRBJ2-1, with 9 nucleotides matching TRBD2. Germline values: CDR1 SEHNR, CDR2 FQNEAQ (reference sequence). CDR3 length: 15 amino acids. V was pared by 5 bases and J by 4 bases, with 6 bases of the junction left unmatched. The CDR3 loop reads CASSNQREVYNEQFF. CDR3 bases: TGTGCCAGCAGCAACCAGCGGGAGGTGTACAATGAGCAGTTCTTC.

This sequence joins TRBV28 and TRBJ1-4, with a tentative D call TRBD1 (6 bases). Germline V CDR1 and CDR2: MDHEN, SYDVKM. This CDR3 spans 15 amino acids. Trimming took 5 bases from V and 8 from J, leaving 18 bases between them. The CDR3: CASSPIQGSWEKLFF. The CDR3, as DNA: TGTGCCAGCAGTCCGATCCAGGGGAGTTGGGAAAAACTGTTTTTT.

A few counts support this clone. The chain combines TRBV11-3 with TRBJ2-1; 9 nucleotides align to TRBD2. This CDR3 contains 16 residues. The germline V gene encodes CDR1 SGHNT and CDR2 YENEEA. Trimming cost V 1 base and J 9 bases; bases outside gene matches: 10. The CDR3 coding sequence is TGTGCCAGCAGCTTAGGGCCAGCGGGGGGCCCCACTGAGCAGTTCTTC. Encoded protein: CASSLGPAGGPTEQFF.

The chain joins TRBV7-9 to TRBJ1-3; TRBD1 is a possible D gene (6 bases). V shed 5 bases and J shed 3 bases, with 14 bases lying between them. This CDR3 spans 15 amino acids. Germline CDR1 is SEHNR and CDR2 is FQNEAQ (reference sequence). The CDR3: CASSAGAVGGNTIYF. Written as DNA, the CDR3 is TGTGCCAGCAGCGCGGGGGCCGTCGGTGGAAACACCATATATTTT. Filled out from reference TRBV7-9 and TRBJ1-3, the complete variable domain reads DTGVSQNPRHKITKRGQNVTFRCDPISEHNRLYWYRQTLGQGPEFLTYFQNEAQLEKSRLLSDRFSAERPKGSFSTLEIQRTEQGDSAMYLCASSAGAVGGNTIYFGEGSWLTVV.

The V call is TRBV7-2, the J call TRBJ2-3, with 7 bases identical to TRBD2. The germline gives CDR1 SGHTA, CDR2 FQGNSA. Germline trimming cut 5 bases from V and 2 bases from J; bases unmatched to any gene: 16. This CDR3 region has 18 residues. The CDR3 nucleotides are TGTGCCAGCAGCCAAAGTTCGGGCGGGGGTCCTACCACAGATACGCAGTATTTT. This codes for CASSQSSGGGPTTDTQYF.

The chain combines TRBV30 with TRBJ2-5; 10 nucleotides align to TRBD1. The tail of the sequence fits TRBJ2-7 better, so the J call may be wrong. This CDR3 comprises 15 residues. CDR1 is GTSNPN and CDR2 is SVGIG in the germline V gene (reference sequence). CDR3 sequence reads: CAWSSGTGDWDEQYF. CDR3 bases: TGTGCCTGGAGTTCCGGGACAGGGGATTGGGACGAGCAGTACTTC.

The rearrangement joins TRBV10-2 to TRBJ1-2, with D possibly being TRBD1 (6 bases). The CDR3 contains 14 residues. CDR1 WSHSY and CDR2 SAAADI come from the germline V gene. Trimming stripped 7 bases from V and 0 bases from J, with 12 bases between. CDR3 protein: CASNPTGTNYGYTF. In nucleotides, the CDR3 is TGCGCCAGCAACCCGACAGGAACTAACTATGGCTACACCTTC.